This TCR beta chain is drawn from a study of beta chain features in type 1 diabetes. Study-wide results and caveats: The study found moderately but significantly shorter TCRB CDR3s in all four CD4+ subsets of Type 1 diabetes patients.

To note about this clone: The antigen remains unidentified.

The single heparinised draw taken from each donor contained about 110 mL of blood on average. Expressed TCRB transcripts got sequenced, as all isolated RNA was reverse transcribed. TCRdb keeps only in-frame clones here, not all; method: immunoSEQ multiplex PCR. The sample lists 200,000 to 300,000 clones, roughly 14% seen once, with about 0.019% in the top ten. Sequencing was performed on naive CD4+ T cells from blood. This sequence originates from a young man with type 1 diabetes.

The CDR3 DNA follows: TGTGCCAGCCAACCGGGGACTAAGTCCGATGAGCAGTTCTTC. Protein: CASQPGTKSDEQFF. The rearrangement uses TRBV2 and TRBJ2-1; 7 bases match TRBD2. Germline lookup yields CDR1 SNHLY and CDR2 FYNNEI. This CDR3 comprises 14 residues. The V segment lost 8 bases and the J segment 8 bases; nucleotides outside the gene matches: 12.